What follows are 12 T cell receptor beta chains derived from one specimen sequenced in a study of shared clonotypes between healthy human individuals. Only in-frame clones appear in the TCRdb table, and some are missing; sequencing was by immunoSEQ multiplex PCR. The table has roughly 2 million clones, approximately 96% seen once. Source material: naive CD4+ T cells sorted from blood. As to subset: CD45RA+ positively selected. These TCRs come from a man aged 18 to 30 in good health.

The chain is built from TRBV5-1 and TRBJ2-1; D is possibly TRBD1 (8 bases). The CDR3 consists of 15 residues. Per germline, CDR1 SGHRS and CDR2 YFSETQ. Between the trimmed V and J ends, which lost 7 bases and 4 bases, there was a span of 18 bases. The CDR3 is CASLGTGGAYNEQFF. The CDR3 nucleotides read TGCGCCAGCCTCGGAACAGGGGGGGCTTACAATGAGCAGTTCTTC. The variable domain in full, completed from reference TRBV5-1 and TRBJ2-1, reads KAGVTQTPRYLIKTRGQQVTLSCSPISGHRSVSWYQQTPGQGLQFLFEYFSETQRNKGNFPGRFSGRQFSNSRSEMNVSTLELGDSALYLCASLGTGGAYNEQFFGPGTRLTVL.

This chain links TRBV5-6 with TRBJ2-2; no clear D. V was cut by 6 bases and J by 1 base, with 10 bases left in between. The germline V gene has CDR1 SGHDT and CDR2 YYEEEE. CDR3 length: 14 residues. The CDR3 nucleotides are TGTGCCAGCACCGTAGGGCAGAACACCGGGGAGCTGTTTTTT. Amino acids: CASTVGQNTGELFF.

CDR3 in DNA: TGCGCCAGCAGCCAGGATCTTCCGACAGGGCGCGGCTACACCTTC. It translates to CASSQDLPTGRGYTF. The rearrangement uses TRBV4-1 and TRBJ1-2, with TRBD1 identical over 7 bases. Germline CDR1 MGHRA, CDR2 YSYEKL. V shed 3 bases and J 8 bases; nucleotides not matched to a gene: 12. This CDR3 contains 15 residues.

The chain has TRBV7-2 and TRBJ2-3; 7 bases align to TRBD1. This CDR3 region has 14 residues. Germline CDR1 is SGHTA and CDR2 is FQGNSA. After removal of 6 bases from V and 4 bases from J, the junction contained 7 bases not matched to a gene. The CDR3 sequence: CASRRTGSADTQYF. CDR3 coding DNA: TGTGCCAGCAGACGGACAGGTTCCGCAGATACGCAGTATTTT.

V gene TRBV20-1 combines with J gene TRBJ2-1; D possibly uses TRBD1 or TRBD2 (5 bases each). CDR3 length: 11 residues. Germline loops: CDR1 DFQATT, CDR2 SNEGSKA (reference sequence). The CDR3 loop reads CSHGGLAEQFF. CDR3 nucleotides: TGCAGCCATGGGGGATTAGCGGAGCAGTTCTTC.

In this sample, this clone turned up a few times. J is TRBJ2-7 and V is TRBV2; D uncertain. This CDR3 has 12 amino acids. The ends were cut back, 6 bases at V and 4 bases at J, with 10 bases in the middle. Germline-derived CDR1 and CDR2 are SNHLY and FYNNEI. The CDR3 DNA reads as TGTGCCAGCAGACCTACGGTGTACGAGCAGTACTTC. Translated: CASRPTVYEQYF.

In DNA form, the CDR3 reads TGTGCCAGCAGCCAAGAGAGCCACCTGAACACTGAAGCTTTCTTT. It specifies CASSQESHLNTEAFF. The rearrangement uses TRBV14 and TRBJ1-1, with no clear D. The CDR3 extends over 15 amino acids. Germline CDR1 is SGHDN and CDR2 is FVKESK. V was clipped by 0 bases and J by 0 bases, with 8 bases between them. Full variable domain (rest looked up from reference TRBV14 and TRBJ1-1): EAGVTQFPSHSVIEKGQTVTLRCDPISGHDNLYWYRRVMGKEIKFLLHFVKESKQDESGMPNNRFLAERTGGTYSTLKVQPAELEDSGVYFCASSQESHLNTEAFFGQGTRLTVV.

V and J are TRBV5-4 and TRBJ2-3; 10 nucleotides agree with TRBD2. J gave up 2 bases and V 4 bases, and 7 bases lay outside the gene matches. This CDR3 contains 16 residues. Germline V gene sequence: CDR1 SGHNT, CDR2 YYREEE (reference sequence). The CDR3 reads CASSRLAGSITDTQYF. In DNA form, the CDR3 reads TGTGCCAGCAGCCGACTAGCGGGCAGCATCACAGATACGCAGTATTTT.

CDR3 amino acids: CASSTTGNYGYTF. CDR3 nucleotide sequence: TGTGCCAGCAGCACAACAGGGAACTATGGCTACACCTTC. The V gene is TRBV5-5, the J gene TRBJ1-2; tentative D call: TRBD1 (6 bases). CDR1 is SGHKS and CDR2 is YYEKEE in the germline V gene (reference sequence). V gave up 4 bases and J gave up 2 bases, with 9 bases separating them. The CDR3 spans 13 residues.

This chain uses TRBV19 with TRBJ2-5, with D possibly matching TRBD2 (5 bases). CDR3 length: 14 residues. Germline CDR1 reads LNHDA; CDR2 reads SQIVND (reference sequence). V gave up 7 bases and J gave up 5 bases, with 17 bases separating them. This chain's CDR3 is CASMGSPLGETQYF. DNA of the CDR3: TGTGCCAGTATGGGCTCCCCACTAGGGGAGACCCAGTACTTC.

The rearrangement uses TRBV6-5 and TRBJ2-4, with 12 bases lining up with TRBD2. This CDR3 region has 16 residues. V was pared by 4 bases and J by 1 base, with 2 bases of the junction left unmatched. From germline, CDR1 is MNHEY and CDR2 SVGAGI. Here the CDR3 reads CASSLTSGGAKNIQYF. DNA of the CDR3: TGTGCCAGCAGTTTAACTAGCGGGGGGGCCAAAAACATTCAGTACTTC.

This clone was seen a single time. V is TRBV18 and J is TRBJ1-2; 8 bases align to TRBD1. Germline CDR1 and CDR2: KGHSH and LQKENI. This CDR3 has 15 residues. V dropped 5 bases and J dropped 3; count of bases not matched to a gene: 8. The CDR3 DNA is TGTGCCAGCTCAGTCAGGGGGCTGGCCTACTATGGCTACACCTTC. It yields the protein CASSVRGLAYYGYTF.